Listed below are T cell receptor beta chains from one sample, sequenced in a study of blood T cells in healthy people across ages. TCRdb redid the calling of the 5' RACE reads with MiXCR, one entry per CDR3 protein. The data hold some 900,000 distinct CDR3 sequences, with around 30% observed a single time. Sample: blood. The receptors were gathered from a woman at least 80 years old in good health. Both conserved end residues are part of each CDR3. The D gene is left open where the match is weak. Size is stated for part of the rows, as once, few or many counts, or as a class when the clone is expanded.

15 | TRBJ1-2 | - | TRBV28 | TRBD1 | TGTGCCAGCAGTACCGACTCGGGACAGGGTGAGGGCTACACCTTC | CASSTDSGQGEGYTF
14 | TRBJ1-5 | - | TRBV6-1 | - | TGTGCCAGCATCGGGGGACGAAGCAATCAGCCCCAGCATTTT | CASIGGRSNQPQHF
13 | TRBJ1-2 | many | TRBV7-2 | - | TGTGCCAGCAGCTTAGGTGTTGGGGGTGGCTACACCTTC | CASSLGVGGGYTF
16 | TRBJ2-7 | - | TRBV6-1 | - | TGTGCCAGCAGTGAAGGAGGAAGGGGTTACTACAATGAGCAGTACTTC | CASSEGGRGYYNEQYF
14 | TRBJ2-7 | few | TRBV10-3 | - | TGTGCCATCAGTGAGGAGTATAAAGGGAATGAGCAGTACTTC | CAISEEYKGNEQYF
16 | TRBJ2-5 | many | TRBV7-9 | - | TGTGCCAGCAGCTTAGCGTTGAGGCAAAATCAAGAGACCCAGTACTTC | CASSLALRQNQETQYF
13 | TRBJ2-3 | - | TRBV27 | - | TGTGCCAGCAGTTTATCGAAGGCAGATACGCAGTATTTT | CASSLSKADTQYF
13 | TRBJ1-1 | many | TRBV29-1 | - | TGCAGCGTGGATAGAGGGAGAAACACTGAAGCTTTCTTT | CSVDRGRNTEAFF
16 | TRBJ1-1 | few | TRBV30 | - | TGTGCCTGGGTTAGAGGGGGGAGAAATTGGAACACTGAAGCTTTCTTT | CAWVRGGRNWNTEAFF
14 | TRBJ2-5 | many | TRBV6-2/TRBV6-3 | - | TGTGCCAGCATCCGAAAGGGGGGCACGGAGACCCAGTACTTC | CASIRKGGTETQYF
15 | TRBJ2-3 | few | TRBV9 | - | TGTGCCAGCAGCCCCATCGAGGACCGCACAGATACGCAGTATTTT | CASSPIEDRTDTQYF
14 | TRBJ1-5 | - | TRBV30 | TRBD1 | TGTGCCTGGAGAAGGCCAGGGGGCGAACAGCCCCAGCATTTT | CAWRRPGGEQPQHF
14 | TRBJ1-1 | - | TRBV29-1 | TRBD1 | TGCAGCGTTGAGTCGACAGGGCTGAACACTGAAGCTTTCTTT | CSVESTGLNTEAFF
15 | TRBJ1-5 | many | TRBV29-1 | - | TGCAGCGTTGTTGGTCGACAGCTTAGCAATCAGCCCCAGCATTTT | CSVVGRQLSNQPQHF
14 | TRBJ1-6 | - | TRBV6-6 | - | TGTGCCACCAGGCGGGACGGGGATTATTTACCCCTCCACTTT | CATRRDGDYLPLHF
15 | TRBJ1-2 | - | TRBV6-2/TRBV6-3 | - | TGTGCCAGCCAACCCCGGGTGGGGGCAAACTATGGCTACACCTTC | CASQPRVGANYGYTF
16 | TRBJ1-3 | - | TRBV5-5 | TRBD1 | TGTGCCAGCAGCTCGACAGGGCCCCAATCTGGAAACACCATATATTTT | CASSSTGPQSGNTIYF
15 | TRBJ1-4 | - | TRBV2 | - | TGTGCCAGCAGTGAAAGACTTGCAACTAATGAAAAACTGTTTTTT | CASSERLATNEKLFF
13 | TRBJ1-1 | - | TRBV5-6 | - | TGTGCCAGCAGCTTTGCAGGGCACACTGAAGCTTTCTTT | CASSFAGHTEAFF
16 | TRBJ2-6 | - | TRBV6-1 | TRBD1 | TGTGCCAGCAGTTTTCAGGGGGCGGCTGGGGCCAACGTCCTGACTTTC | CASSFQGAAGANVLTF
12 | TRBJ1-1 | - | TRBV15 | - | TGTGCCACGCGAGGGGGGGAAACTGAAGCTTTCTTT | CATRGGETEAFF
13 | TRBJ2-7 | few | TRBV10-3 | - | TGTGCCATCAGCCCCGGGACGGACTACGAGCAGTACTTC | CAISPGTDYEQYF
16 | TRBJ2-2 | many | TRBV6-5 | - | TGTGCCAGCAGTTACCCCCTGGGGTCGAACACCGGGGAGCTGTTTTTT | CASSYPLGSNTGELFF
14 | TRBJ2-7 | - | TRBV18 | TRBD2 | TGTGCCAGCTCACCGGCGGGACTAGGTTACGAGCAGTACTTC | CASSPAGLGYEQYF
17 | TRBJ2-4 | many | TRBV20-1 | TRBD2 | TGCAGTGCTAGAGATCGGCCTAGCGGGGGGGCCAGGGACATTCAGTACTTC | CSARDRPSGGARDIQYF
16 | TRBJ1-5 | - | TRBV28 | TRBD1 | TGTGCCAGCAGTCCCTCAAGGGGACAGGGGCTTCAGCCCCAGCATTTT | CASSPSRGQGLQPQHF
15 | TRBJ2-2 | - | TRBV29-1 | TRBD2 | TGCAGCGTGCACCTAGCGGGGGCCCCCCGCGGGGAGCTGTTTTTT | CSVHLAGAPRGELFF
14 | TRBJ2-7 | many | TRBV7-2 | - | TGTGCCAGCAGCCCCGAAAGGATCTCCTACGAGCAGTACTTC | CASSPERISYEQYF
13 | TRBJ1-2 | many | TRBV7-6 | - | TGTGCCAGCAGCCCCGGAGGGGAGTTAGGCTACACCTTC | CASSPGGELGYTF
14 | TRBJ2-3 | many | TRBV12-3/TRBV12-4 | TRBD2 | TGTGCCAGCATTTCTAGCGGGGGAGGAGATACGCAGTATTTT | CASISSGGGDTQYF
13 | TRBJ1-5 | many | TRBV29-1 | TRBD1 | TGCAGCGTCGTTACAGGGGCCAATCAGCCCCAGCATTTT | CSVVTGANQPQHF
15 | TRBJ1-2 | many | TRBV7-9 | - | TGTGCCAGCAGCTTAGCTAGGGCAGGGAACTATGGCTACACCTTC | CASSLARAGNYGYTF
14 | TRBJ2-2 | - | TRBV11-2 | - | TGTGCCAGCAGGTTCAGGGGTGGCACCGGGGAGCTGTTTTTT | CASRFRGGTGELFF
14 | TRBJ1-5 | - | TRBV3-1 | TRBD1 | TGTGCCAGCAGTGAGGGACAGGGCTCTCAGCCCCAGCATTTT | CASSEGQGSQPQHF
14 | TRBJ2-3 | many | TRBV7-2 | - | TGTGCCAGCAGACCTTCTAGCCACACAGATACGCAGTATTTT | CASRPSSHTDTQYF
15 | TRBJ2-7 | - | TRBV27 | - | TGTGCCAGCAGTCTAACGGGACGTTCGAATTACGAGCAGTACTTC | CASSLTGRSNYEQYF
16 | TRBJ2-1 | - | TRBV20-1 | - | TGCAGTGTTAGGACTGGCGGGGATTTCTCCTACAATGAGCAGTTCTTC | CSVRTGGDFSYNEQFF
15 | TRBJ1-4 | - | TRBV7-9 | - | TGTGCCAGCAGCTGCGGGCAGGGCAGCAATGAAAAACTGTTTTTT | CASSCGQGSNEKLFF
13 | TRBJ1-5 | many | TRBV12-3/TRBV12-4 | TRBD1 | TGTGCCAGTAGACAGGGGGGGAATCAGCCCCAGCATTTT | CASRQGGNQPQHF
15 | TRBJ2-7 | many | TRBV14 | TRBD2 | TGTGCCAGCAGCCAAGGACTAGCGGGGACCTACGAGCAGTACTTC | CASSQGLAGTYEQYF
15 | TRBJ1-5 | few | TRBV6-5 | TRBD1 | TGTGCCAGCAGTTACTCCCGGACAGGGACCCAGCCCCAGCATTTT | CASSYSRTGTQPQHF
17 | TRBJ2-1 | - | TRBV4-3 | - | TGCGCCAGCAGCCAAGATCGTGGCGGGGACTCCTACAATAAGCAGTTCTTC | CASSQDRGGDSYNKQFF
16 | TRBJ1-6 | - | TRBV5-8 | TRBD1 | TGTGCCAGCAGCTTAGACGCGGACAGGGTTAATTCACCCCTCCACTTT | CASSLDADRVNSPLHF
15 | TRBJ2-5 | many | TRBV6-5 | TRBD1 | TGTGCCAGCAGTTACGGGAACAGGGGCGGCGAGACCCAGTACTTC | CASSYGNRGGETQYF
16 | TRBJ2-7 | many | TRBV20-1 | TRBD1 | TGCAGTGCTAGAGGTGTTGGGACAGTCCTATTTGGCGAGCAGTACTTC | CSARGVGTVLFGEQYF
13 | TRBJ2-1 | many | TRBV7-9 | TRBD1 | TGTGCCAGCCAGACTGACAGGGCCAATGAGCAGTTCTTC | CASQTDRANEQFF
19 | TRBJ2-3 | many | TRBV12-3/TRBV12-4 | TRBD2 | TGTGCCAGCAGTTACGAGTTGGAGGTGGCTAGCGGGCGAGGGGATACGCAGTATTTT | CASSYELEVASGRGDTQYF
15 | TRBJ1-2 | many | TRBV28 | TRBD1 | TGTGCCAGCAGATCACAGGGGGCGCATGTCTATGGCTACACCTTC | CASRSQGAHVYGYTF
16 | TRBJ1-2 | - | TRBV6-5 | - | TGTGCCAACAGTTACACGCCCCAGGCGGGAAACTATGGCTACACCTTC | CANSYTPQAGNYGYTF
15 | TRBJ1-6 | many | TRBV12-3/TRBV12-4 | - | TGTGCCAGCAGTTACGGGACCTTAAGTTACTCACCCCTCCACTTT | CASSYGTLSYSPLHF
16 | TRBJ1-6 | - | TRBV7-2 | - | TGTGCCAGCAGCTTCCGGACCTTAAGTGGCACTTCACCCCTCCACTTT | CASSFRTLSGTSPLHF
13 | TRBJ2-5 | many | TRBV7-2 | - | TGTGCCAGCAGCTCCCCTCCCCTCGGGACCCAGTACTTC | CASSSPPLGTQYF
15 | TRBJ2-5 | few | TRBV2 | - | TGTGCCAGCAGTGAATTATATGGGCAGGGTGAGACCCAGTACTTC | CASSELYGQGETQYF
18 | TRBJ2-2 | few | TRBV5-6 | TRBD1 | TGTGCCAGCAGCTTGACTGGGACAGGGAGTTGGGGCACCGGGGAGCTGTTTTTT | CASSLTGTGSWGTGELFF
16 | TRBJ2-2 | few | TRBV9 | - | TGTGCCAGCACGAGGCTCGGCTCCAAGAACACCGGGGAGCTGTTTTTT | CASTRLGSKNTGELFF